The 10 T cell receptor beta chains given below trace back to one sample, sequenced in a study of OX40 agonist ivuxolimab in advanced cancers. Repertoires were generated with immunoSEQ multiplex PCR, while TCRdb's copy carries only in-frame clones and drops some. The sample records some 83,000 clones, roughly 90% being singletons. Material: CD4+ or CD8+ T cells sorted from blood, obtained in a trial of the OX40 agonist ivuxolimab. These receptors all stem from an adult with an advanced solid tumor such as melanoma, head and neck, liver or kidney cancer.

J is TRBJ2-7 and V is TRBV7-4; TRBD1 matches 12 bases. V was clipped by 5 bases and J by 0 bases; unmatched bases: 8. CDR3 length equals 17 residues. Germline CDR1 reads SGHVT; CDR2 reads SQSDAQ. The CDR3 DNA reads TGTGCCAGCAGCGCATCAGGGACAGGGGGCCTCTCCTACGAGCAGTACTTC. Amino acids: CASSASGTGGLSYEQYF.

This sequence joins TRBV5-4 and TRBJ1-5; D uncertain. The CDR3 loop spans 16 amino acids. In germline, CDR1 is SGHNT, CDR2 YYREEE (reference sequence). V dropped 1 base and J dropped 4 bases, with 15 bases sitting between them. The CDR3 nucleotides read TGTGCCAGCAGCTTGCAAGGGTCCCGGGTAAATCAGCCCCAGCATTTT. Its protein product is CASSLQGSRVNQPQHF. Full variable domain (missing parts from reference TRBV5-4 and TRBJ1-5): ETGVTQSPTHLIKTRGQQVTLRCSSQSGHNTVSWYQQALGQGPQFIFQYYREEENGRGNFPPRFSGLQFPNYSSELNVNALELDDSALYLCASSLQGSRVNQPQHFGDGTRLSIL.

J is TRBJ2-2 and V is TRBV2, with D maybe TRBD2 (5 bases). The CDR3 is 17 amino acids. The V gene's germline CDR1 is SNHLY and CDR2 FYNNEI. V lost 3 bases, J lost 1 base, and 15 bases lay in between. CDR3 sequence: CASSDLQASLNTGELFF. DNA for the CDR3: TGTGCCAGCAGTGACCTCCAGGCTAGCTTGAACACCGGGGAGCTGTTTTTT.

The rearrangement joins TRBV9 to TRBJ2-7; D remains unclear. Germline assignment: CDR1 SGDLS and CDR2 YYNGEE. The CDR3 is made up of 15 amino acids. The V and J ends lost 0 bases and 0 bases respectively, with 10 bases between them. The CDR3 sequence is CASSVDVGFSYEQYF. CDR3 DNA sequence: TGTGCCAGCAGCGTAGATGTAGGGTTCTCCTACGAGCAGTACTTC.

This chain uses TRBV28 with TRBJ1-2; D possibly corresponds to TRBD1 (6 bases). CDR1 MDHEN and CDR2 SYDVKM come from the germline V gene. Between the trimmed V and J ends, which lost 3 bases and 5 bases, there was a span of 10 bases. This CDR3 has 13 residues. Here the CDR3 DNA reads TGTGCCAGCAGTTTTGGGGGCCAGTATGGCTACACCTTC. This gives the protein CASSFGGQYGYTF.

This clone was found a few times. The chain has TRBV7-9 and TRBJ2-1, with TRBD2 as a possible D gene (5 bases). V was pared by 1 base and J by 7 bases, with 11 bases between. CDR1 and CDR2 (germline): SEHNR, FQNEAQ (reference sequence). The CDR3 sequence is 14 residues long. CDR3 sequence: CASSLEGARNEQFF. CDR3 bases: TGTGCCAGCAGCTTAGAGGGAGCAAGGAATGAGCAGTTCTTC.

The chain combines TRBV11-2 with TRBJ2-2; the D gene is possibly TRBD1 (6 bases). With 1 base removed from V and 2 bases from J, the gap between germline ends came to 8 bases. The CDR3 has 15 amino acids. CDR1 is SGHAT, CDR2 FQNNGV, per germline. DNA for the CDR3: TGTGCCAGCAGCTTAGCCGGGACAAACACCGGGGAGCTGTTTTTT. This codes for CASSLAGTNTGELFF.

V is TRBV19 and J is TRBJ1-4, with D unresolved. CDR3 size: 13 residues. Trimming took 5 bases from V and 8 from J, leaving 12 bases between them. Germline V gives CDR1 LNHDA, CDR2 SQIVND (reference sequence). The CDR3 region has the DNA TGTGCCAGTAGTCCGAAACGGAGGGAAAAACTGTTTTTT. The encoded protein is CASSPKRREKLFF.

This clone has more than one count but fewer than ten. The gene calls are TRBV5-6 and TRBJ2-1; D is undetermined. Germline CDR1 and CDR2: SGHDT and YYEEEE. Trimming cost V 2 bases and J 6 bases, with 6 bases left between them. The CDR3 runs 12 residues. The CDR3, as DNA: TGTGCCAGCAGCTTCGATCTCAATGAGCAGTTCTTC. This translates into CASSFDLNEQFF.

This clone was seen only once. The chain carries TRBV2 and TRBJ2-3; TRBD2 aligns across 11 bases. The CDR3 sequence is 18 residues long. In germline, CDR1 is SNHLY, CDR2 FYNNEI. The junction had 8 bases not matched to a gene; V was cut back by 3 bases and J by 0 bases. CDR3: CASSDGLIAGGSTDTQYF. The CDR3 DNA reads as TGTGCCAGCAGTGACGGGCTTATAGCGGGAGGGAGCACAGATACGCAGTATTTT.